Listed here are 11 T cell receptor beta chains from one sample, sequenced in a study of T cells after yellow fever vaccination. TCRdb analysed the 5' RACE reads with MiXCR anew, one entry per CDR3 protein. The sample lists more than 300,000 distinct CDR3 sequences; over 8.5% were seen once. This specimen consisted of CD4+ T cells sorted from PBMCs, obtained 45 days after the yellow fever booster vaccination. Receptors were obtained from a man aged 18-30 years who received the YFV17D yellow fever vaccine.

V gene TRBV29-1 combines with J gene TRBJ1-1; D might be TRBD1 (5 bases). Trimming took 7 bases from V and 1 from J, leaving 19 bases between them. This CDR3 spans 15 amino acids. CDR1 and CDR2 from the germline V gene are SQVTM and ANQGSEA. In nucleotides, the CDR3 is TGCAGCGCACTCATGGTGGGGGACGAGAACACTGAAGCTTTCTTT. Amino acid sequence: CSALMVGDENTEAFF. Full variable domain (remainder filled in from reference TRBV29-1 and TRBJ1-1): SAVISQKPSRDICQRGTSLTIQCQVDSQVTMMFWYRQQPGQSLTLIATANQGSEATYESGFVIDKFPISRPNLTFSTLTVSNMSPEDSSIYLCSALMVGDENTEAFFGQGTRLTVV.

This clonotype showed up many times. The chain couples TRBV4-1 to TRBJ2-2; D unclear. The CDR3 runs to 14 residues. V dropped 6 bases and J dropped 6 bases, with 14 bases sitting between them. Germline CDR1 reads MGHRA; CDR2 reads YSYEKL. The CDR3 sequence is CASRPFKGSGELFF. The CDR3 bases are TGCGCCAGCAGGCCTTTTAAGGGATCCGGGGAGCTGTTTTTT.

This clonotype was seen only a few times. The CDR3: CASSLDAGNTGELFF. Written as DNA, the CDR3 is TGCGCCAGCAGCTTGGATGCAGGGAACACCGGGGAGCTGTTTTTT. The chain recombines TRBV5-1 with TRBJ2-2; D is ambiguous. The CDR3 runs 15 residues. CDR1 is SGHRS, CDR2 YFSETQ, per germline. The V gene lost 0 bases and the J gene lost 1 base, with 7 bases spanning the gap.

This clonotype was counted a few times. The rearrangement uses TRBV18 and TRBJ1-2, with 8 bases fitting TRBD1. V shed 3 bases, J shed 3 bases, and the junction held 6 bases outside the gene matches. The germline V gene encodes CDR1 KGHSH and CDR2 LQKENI. CDR3 length: 15 amino acids. The CDR3 reads CASSPTTGGDYGYTF. For the CDR3, the DNA is TGTGCCAGCTCACCTACAACAGGGGGAGACTATGGCTACACCTTC.

In its sample, this clonotype was seen a few times. The chain is built from TRBV5-1 and TRBJ2-1; D perhaps matches TRBD2 (5 bases). This CDR3 region has 13 residues. CDR1 and CDR2 (germline): SGHRS, YFSETQ. The V and J ends lost 0 bases and 15 bases respectively, with 16 bases between them. CDR3 sequence (DNA): TGCGCCAGCAGCTTGGTGGCGAGGGTGCCTACGTTCTTC. It encodes CASSLVARVPTFF.

This clonotype has ten or more counts. The gene calls are TRBV20-1 and TRBJ2-6; 7 nucleotides agree with TRBD1. With 6 bases clipped from V and 1 base from J, the junction kept 9 bases outside the gene matches. Germline-derived CDR1 and CDR2 are DFQATT and SNEGSKA (reference sequence). The CDR3 runs to 16 residues. The CDR3 nucleotides read TGCAGTGCGAGCGACAGGGCCCCGTCTGGGGCCAACGTCCTGACTTTC. Translation gives CSASDRAPSGANVLTF.

This chain joins TRBV27 and TRBJ1-5; 9 bases match TRBD1. CDR3 size: 15 residues. Germline V lookup: CDR1 MNHEY, CDR2 SMNVEV (reference sequence). J was trimmed by 6 bases and V by 5 bases; bases with no gene match: 8. CDR3 DNA sequence: TGTGCCAGCAGTAGAACAGGGGGCGCAGGTCAGCCCCAGCATTTT. Protein sequence: CASSRTGGAGQPQHF.

This clonotype was observed a few times. The chain couples TRBV28 to TRBJ2-3; possibly TRBD1 for D (6 bases). The V gene lost 9 bases and the J gene lost 3 bases, with 16 bases spanning the gap. Germline V gives CDR1 MDHEN, CDR2 SYDVKM. The CDR3 consists of 14 residues. Written as DNA, the CDR3 is TGTGCCAGTAAGAGACAGGCCGCAACAGATACGCAGTATTTT. Its protein product is CASKRQAATDTQYF.

The chain has TRBV5-1 and TRBJ1-2, with D possibly TRBD1 on 6 matching bases. The CDR3 length is 15 residues. Trimming stripped 4 bases from V and 8 bases from J, with 21 bases between. In germline, CDR1 is SGHRS, CDR2 YFSETQ. The CDR3 sequence is CASSPEGGSVEGYTF. The CDR3, as DNA: TGCGCCAGCAGCCCGGAGGGGGGGTCCGTAGAGGGCTACACCTTC. Using reference TRBV5-1 and TRBJ1-2 for the parts outside the CDR3, the full variable domain is KAGVTQTPRYLIKTRGQQVTLSCSPISGHRSVSWYQQTPGQGLQFLFEYFSETQRNKGNFPGRFSGRQFSNSRSEMNVSTLELGDSALYLCASSPEGGSVEGYTFGSGTRLTVV.

This clonotype was detected a few times. The chain couples TRBV19 to TRBJ2-3, with 7 nucleotides matching TRBD1. Trimming at V came to 3 bases and at J to 4 bases, leaving 4 bases not matched to a gene. The CDR3 covers 14 residues. Looked up from germline, CDR1 is LNHDA and CDR2 is SQIVND (reference sequence). This CDR3 reads CASSIGQASDTQYF. CDR3 sequence (DNA): TGTGCCAGTAGTATCGGACAGGCTTCAGATACGCAGTATTTT.

Only a few counts were recorded for this clonotype. The chain has TRBV4-1 and TRBJ1-2; TRBD1 agrees at 11 bases. The J segment lost 5 bases and the V segment lost 2 bases, leaving 13 bases of the junction unmatched. The length of the CDR3 is 18 residues. Per germline, CDR1 MGHRA and CDR2 YSYEKL. CDR3 nucleotide sequence: TGCGCCAGCAGCCAAACGGACAGGGGGCTTGGGAAAAGGTATGGCTACACCTTC. This gives the protein CASSQTDRGLGKRYGYTF.